This T cell receptor (beta chain) was recorded in a study of T cell changes during pregnancy in multiple sclerosis. Repertoires were generated with immunoSEQ multiplex PCR, while TCRdb's copy carries only in-frame clones and drops some. The data contain 65,000 to 90,000 clones, over 80% of them singletons. The V segment lost 0 bases and the J segment 1 base; nucleotides outside the gene matches: 6. The germline V gene has CDR1 LGHNA and CDR2 YSLEER. The CDR3 has 16 residues. Ten or more counts support this clone. The sequencing used peripheral blood, collected before pregnancy. The chain is built from TRBV4-3 and TRBJ2-7; 7 nucleotides line up with TRBD2. The TCR was taken from a female donor with multiple sclerosis, enrolled in a pregnancy study. CDR3 amino acids: CASSQDVGGGSYEQYF. DNA for the CDR3: TGCGCCAGCAGCCAAGATGTCGGCGGGGGATCCTACGAGCAGTACTTC.